Listed here are 28 T cell receptor beta chains from one sample, sequenced in a study of T cells in Graves' hyperthyroidism and ophthalmopathy. Researchers took RNA transcripts and amplified the TCR beta CDR3 regions from them. HTBI primers were used for first-round RT-PCR of the TCR CDR3. TCRdb ran MiXCR on the multiplex PCR reads and lists one entry per CDR3 protein. The data contain almost 50,000 distinct CDR3 sequences, roughly 56% of them singletons. Sequencing was carried out using peripheral blood or thyroid tissue (not recorded which). The receptors stem from a man aged 18 to 29 with Graves' hyperthyroidism.

The chain employs TRBV15 and TRBJ1-6; D may be TRBD1 (5 bases). The V gene lost 1 base and the J gene lost 10 bases, with 14 bases spanning the gap. This CDR3 comprises 15 residues. The germline gives CDR1 LNHNV, CDR2 YYDKDF (reference sequence). The CDR3 here is CATSRGPAGLSPLHF. The DNA for the CDR3 is TGTGCCACCAGCAGAGGACCCGCAGGGTTGTCACCCCTCCACTTT.

The chain combines TRBV28 with TRBJ2-7, with D tentatively TRBD2 (5 bases). Germline CDR1 is MDHEN and CDR2 is SYDVKM. V lost 3 bases, J lost 2 bases, and 17 bases lay in between. The CDR3 totals 16 residues. The CDR3 sequence: CASSFHLALLTYEQYF. CDR3 coding DNA: TGTGCCAGCAGTTTTCACCTAGCTCTTTTAACCTACGAGCAGTACTTC.

This clonotype was seen a handful of times. The chain joins TRBV6-5 to TRBJ2-3; 8 bases match TRBD1. This CDR3 contains 14 residues. CDR1 and CDR2 (germline): MNHEY, SVGAGI. Trimming removed 8 bases from V and 1 base from J; junction bases left unmatched: 5. CDR3 sequence reads: CASSPTGGTDTQYF. The CDR3 DNA is TGTGCCAGCTCACCGACAGGGGGCACAGATACGCAGTATTTT.

Comment on this clonotype: A read error may produce the germline difference seen at one junction end. The gene calls are TRBV29-1 and TRBJ1-5; D might be TRBD1 (5 bases). Germline CDR1 and CDR2: SQVTM and ANQGSEA. CDR3 length: 13 residues. CDR3 region: CSFEAGRNQPQHF. As DNA, the CDR3 is TGCAGCTTTGAGGCAGGGCGAAATCAGCCCCAGCATTTT.

The rearrangement uses TRBV29-1 and TRBJ2-5; 9 bases fit TRBD2. The CDR3 covers 13 residues. Per the germline V gene, CDR1 is SQVTM and CDR2 is ANQGSEA. V shed 6 bases and J 1 base; nucleotides not matched to a gene: 3. The CDR3 DNA reads TGCAGCGTCGGACTAGCGACCCAAGAGACCCAGTACTTC. It is translated as CSVGLATQETQYF.

The count of this clonotype is one. This chain uses TRBV6-6 with TRBJ1-1; 9 bases agree with TRBD1. J was trimmed by 1 base and V by 7 bases; bases with no gene match: 10. CDR1 is MNHNY, CDR2 SVGAGI, per germline (reference sequence). The CDR3 is made up of 16 amino acids. DNA of the CDR3: TGTGCCAGCACCAAGCACAGGGGGCCGTCGAACACTGAAGCTTTCTTT. This translates into CASTKHRGPSNTEAFF.

The chain has TRBV29-1 and TRBJ1-2, with unresolved D. V was clipped by 7 bases and J by 2 bases, with 17 bases between them. Per germline, CDR1 SQVTM and CDR2 ANQGSEA. This CDR3 spans 14 amino acids. The CDR3 protein is CSDRGESANYGYTF. The CDR3 DNA reads TGCAGCGACCGGGGAGAGAGCGCCAACTATGGCTACACCTTC. The full variable domain, its missing parts supplied by reference TRBV29-1 and TRBJ1-2, is SAVISQKPSRDICQRGTSLTIQCQVDSQVTMMFWYRQQPGQSLTLIATANQGSEATYESGFVIDKFPISRPNLTFSTLTVSNMSPEDSSIYLCSDRGESANYGYTFGSGTRLTVV.

This clonotype was seen ten or more times. This may be a read error, as it is one base from a much larger clone. The J gene is TRBJ1-6, the V gene TRBV20-1; D possibly corresponds to TRBD1 (6 bases). Trimming took off 7 bases at V and 9 bases at J, with 19 bases between the two ends. CDR3 size: 14 residues. The germline V gene encodes CDR1 DFQATT and CDR2 SNEGSKA (reference sequence). CDR3 nucleotide sequence: TGCAGTGGCAGGGGACCTTCCGAGAGTTCACCCCTCCACTTT. It specifies CSGRGPSESSPLHF.

The gene calls are TRBV20-1 and TRBJ2-5; 15 nucleotides line up with TRBD2. Trimming took 0 bases from V and 5 from J; bases not matched to a gene: 7. Germline V gene data show CDR1 as DFQATT and CDR2 as SNEGSKA (reference sequence). The CDR3 length is 17 residues. CDR3 in amino acids: CSARDGGLAGGQETQYF. CDR3 nucleotide sequence: TGCAGTGCTAGAGACGGAGGACTAGCGGGGGGGCAGGAGACCCAGTACTTC.

On this clonotype itself: One end of the junction varies from germline; a read error may be responsible. This chain links TRBV7-2 with TRBJ2-5, with 8 bases aligning to TRBD2. The germline gives CDR1 SGHTA, CDR2 FQGNSA. This CDR3 has 20 amino acids. The CDR3 protein is CASSYSARPGLGFFRETQYF. CDR3 coding DNA: TGTGCCAGCAGTTACTCCGCGAGGCCGGGACTAGGGTTTTTCCGAGAGACCCAATACTTC. Variable domain in full (rest from reference TRBV7-2 and TRBJ2-5): GAGVSQSPSNKVTEKGKDVELRCDPISGHTALYWYRQSLGQGLEFLIYFQGNSAPDKSGLPSDRFSAERTGGSVSTLTIQRTQQEDSAVYLCASSYSARPGLGFFRETQYFGPGTRLLVL.

For this clonotype: One junction end disagrees with the germline gene, perhaps due to a read error. CDR3 protein: CASSPDRAYEQYF. CDR3 nucleotide sequence: TGTGCCAGCAGCCCGGACAGGGCCTATGAGCAGTACTTC. V gene TRBV7-2 combines with J gene TRBJ2-7, with TRBD1 matching over 8 bases. The germline V gene encodes CDR1 SGHTA and CDR2 FQGNSA. This CDR3 has 13 amino acids.

The table lists this clonotype with many counts. The V and J genes are TRBV11-2 and TRBJ1-2; 8 positions match TRBD1. The V gene end was trimmed by 3 bases and the J gene end by 6 bases; junction bases not matched to a gene: 3. The CDR3 spans 13 residues. The V gene's germline CDR1 is SGHAT and CDR2 FQNNGV. CDR3 loop: CASSLDRDDGYTF. The CDR3 DNA reads TGTGCCAGCAGCTTGGACAGGGACGATGGCTACACCTTC.

About this clonotype itself: A junction boundary mismatches the germline segment, possibly from a read error. The chain joins TRBV10-2 to TRBJ2-7, with 8 nucleotides matching TRBD1. Germline CDR1 and CDR2: WSHSY and SAAADI. This CDR3 is built from 14 residues. DNA of the CDR3: TGCGCTAGCAGTCCTGGACAGGGAAGGTACGAGCGGTACTTC. It yields the protein CASSPGQGRYERYF.

V is TRBV20-1 and J is TRBJ1-1, with 7 positions matching TRBD1. Trimming cost V 5 bases and J 4 bases; bases outside gene matches: 7. Germline V gene data show CDR1 as DFQATT and CDR2 as SNEGSKA (reference sequence). CDR3 length: 13 residues. CDR3 sequence reads: CSADAGGGTEAFF. The CDR3 region has the DNA TGCAGTGCTGACGCAGGGGGTGGCACTGAAGCTTTCTTT.

This clonotype was seen a single time. The V call is TRBV5-1, the J call TRBJ1-1; maybe TRBD1 (5 bases). Trimming took 9 bases from V and 2 from J, leaving 14 bases between them. The CDR3 has 13 residues. Germline V gene lookup returns CDR1 SGHRS and CDR2 YFSETQ. In nucleotides, the CDR3 is TGCGCCACCCAAGAGCAGGGTAACACTGAAGCTTTCTTT. It codes for CATQEQGNTEAFF.

This clonotype occurred a few times. This chain joins TRBV15 and TRBJ2-6; the D call may be TRBD1 or TRBD2 (5 bases each). The CDR3 length is 15 residues. V lost 1 base and J 2 bases, leaving 6 bases between the germline ends. Germline CDR1 reads LNHNV; CDR2 reads YYDKDF (reference sequence). Here the CDR3 reads CATSRGDPGANVLTF. DNA of the CDR3: TGTGCCACCAGCAGAGGGGACCCTGGGGCCAACGTCCTGACTTTC.

This clonotype was recorded at least ten times. This chain uses TRBV7-9 with TRBJ2-3; no clear D. The CDR3 has 17 residues. The germline V and J ends were trimmed by 5 bases and 0 bases, with 18 bases remaining between them. Per the germline V gene, CDR1 is SEHNR and CDR2 is FQNEAQ (reference sequence). The CDR3 DNA is TGTGCCAGCAGCCGAAATACTCAGGTGTGGAGCACAGATACGCAGTATTTT. It yields the protein CASSRNTQVWSTDTQYF.

This clonotype was picked up many times. The chain is built from TRBV7-2 and TRBJ2-7; TRBD2 aligns across 8 bases. This CDR3 comprises 19 residues. Germline V gene sequence: CDR1 SGHTA, CDR2 FQGNSA. J lost 0 bases, V lost 5 bases, and 18 bases had no gene match. CDR3 region: CASSRPGTETSGRSYEQYF. The CDR3 bases are TGTGCCAGCAGCCGACCTGGGACGGAAACTAGCGGACGCTCCTACGAGCAGTACTTC.

This clonotype was detected ten times or more. This sequence joins TRBV20-1 and TRBJ2-3; D ambiguous. The germline V gene encodes CDR1 DFQATT and CDR2 SNEGSKA (reference sequence). The CDR3 loop spans 12 amino acids. V lost 0 bases and J 6 bases, leaving 7 bases between the germline ends. The CDR3 region is CSARDVADTQYF. CDR3 DNA sequence: TGCAGTGCTAGAGATGTTGCGGATACGCAGTATTTT.

This clonotype occurred many times. V gene TRBV20-1 combines with J gene TRBJ1-2; perhaps TRBD1 as D (6 bases). Germline V lookup: CDR1 DFQATT, CDR2 SNEGSKA (reference sequence). Trimming shortened V by 0 bases and J by 4 bases, and 9 bases separated the two germline ends. This CDR3 region has 13 residues. DNA for the CDR3: TGCAGTGCTAGAGAAACAGGGAGCTATGGCTACACCTTC. Amino acids: CSARETGSYGYTF.

This clonotype has a count of ten or more. The chain uses TRBV28 and TRBJ1-6; unclear D gene. The germline V gene encodes CDR1 MDHEN and CDR2 SYDVKM. V was trimmed by 6 bases and J by 3 bases, leaving 6 bases between them. The CDR3 is made up of 13 amino acids. The CDR3 DNA reads TGTGCCAGCAGCCAAAACTATAATTCACCCCTCCACTTT. Its translation: CASSQNYNSPLHF.

The V call is TRBV20-1, the J call TRBJ2-7; a weak D match, TRBD1 (6 bases). Between the trimmed V and J ends, which lost 3 bases and 0 bases, there was a span of 6 bases. The CDR3 runs to 12 residues. Germline-derived CDR1 and CDR2 are DFQATT and SNEGSKA (reference sequence). The CDR3 sequence is CSARDSSYEQYF. The CDR3 bases are TGCAGTGCTAGGGACAGCTCCTACGAGCAGTACTTC.

The chain carries TRBV2 and TRBJ2-7, with TRBD1 matching over 8 bases. Trimming removed 7 bases from V and 3 bases from J; junction bases left unmatched: 5. Germline CDR1 is SNHLY and CDR2 is FYNNEI. The CDR3 covers 13 residues. Written as DNA, the CDR3 is TGTGCCAGCAAGAGGACAGGGAACTACGAGCAGTACTTC. This codes for CASKRTGNYEQYF.

The rearrangement links TRBV15 to TRBJ1-5, with 7 bases that match TRBD1. CDR3 length equals 15 residues. V shed 5 bases, J shed 4 bases, and the junction held 8 bases outside the gene matches. Per germline, CDR1 LNHNV and CDR2 YYDKDF (reference sequence). This CDR3 reads CATSAHRGANQPQHF. The CDR3 DNA reads as TGTGCCACCAGCGCCCACAGGGGAGCGAATCAGCCCCAGCATTTT.

This clonotype is classed as medium-sized (0.01 to 0.1%). V gene TRBV5-1 combines with J gene TRBJ1-1, with D possibly TRBD1 on 5 matching bases. The V gene lost 2 bases and the J gene lost 6 bases, with 17 bases spanning the gap. The CDR3 contains 15 residues. CDR1 and CDR2 from the germline V gene are SGHRS and YFSETQ. DNA of the CDR3: TGCGCCAGCAGCTTTCTTCAGGGAAGAGGAGCTGAAGCTTTCTTT. Its translation: CASSFLQGRGAEAFF.

J is TRBJ2-7 and V is TRBV15; D not resolved. Deletions cut 0 bases from V and 6 bases from J, with 9 bases between. Germline CDR1 reads LNHNV; CDR2 reads YYDKDF (reference sequence). The length of the CDR3 is 13 residues. The CDR3 loop is CATSREGRSEQYF. CDR3 nucleotide sequence: TGTGCCACCAGCAGAGAAGGGCGGAGCGAGCAGTACTTC.

The V call is TRBV7-9, the J call TRBJ2-5, with 14 bases aligning to TRBD2. Trimming at V came to 4 bases and at J to 1 base, leaving 11 bases not matched to a gene. Germline V gene lookup returns CDR1 SEHNR and CDR2 FQNEAQ (reference sequence). The CDR3 totals 19 residues. CDR3 coding DNA: TGTGCCAGCAGCTGGTCGGGCGTGACTAGCGGGAGGGCCCAAGAGACCCAGTACTTC. It yields the protein CASSWSGVTSGRAQETQYF.

The rearrangement joins TRBV10-3 to TRBJ1-3; the D gene is possibly TRBD1 (5 bases). CDR3 size: 12 residues. Germline V gives CDR1 ENHRY, CDR2 SYGVKD. V shed 6 bases and J shed 4 bases, with 7 bases lying between them. Here the CDR3 DNA reads TGTGCCATCAGGCCAGGGGGAAACACCATATATTTT. Translating it yields CAIRPGGNTIYF.